The rows below give T cell receptor beta chains drawn from one sample of a study of CD8+CD57+ T cells in acquired aplastic anemia. TCRdb reprocessed the reads with MiXCR, giving one entry per CDR3 protein. The repertoire holds roughly 51,000 distinct CDR3 sequences, with about 73% as singletons. The specimen sequenced was sorted CD4+, CD8+, or CD8+CD57+ T cells (not recorded which) from PBMCs. The receptors were sampled from a human donor in good health, serving as a control. The CDR3 runs from the conserved cysteine through the conserved F or W. Each record gives: clone size, J gene, V gene, D gene, CDR3 DNA, CDR3 protein. A D gene is named only where the DNA matches it firmly. Clone size is shown for a subset of rows, as once, few, many or a class of expanded clone.

abundance: .
j_gene: TRBJ2-1
v_gene: TRBV7-2
d_gene: .
CDR3nt: TGCGCCAGCAGCTTGGATGGGGGTCTGCCCTACAATGAGCAGTTCTTC
CDR3aa: CASSLDGGLPYNEQFF

abundance: .
j_gene: TRBJ2-3
v_gene: TRBV20-1
d_gene: TRBD2
CDR3nt: TGCAGTGCTAGAGATCTCCCTAGCGGGGTAGATGAGCAGTATTTT
CDR3aa: CSARDLPSGVDEQYF

abundance: once
j_gene: TRBJ1-5
v_gene: TRBV6-1
d_gene: .
CDR3nt: TGTGCCAGCAGTCCCGACGGCAATCAGCCCCAGCATTTT
CDR3aa: CASSPDGNQPQHF

abundance: .
j_gene: TRBJ2-7
v_gene: TRBV20-1
d_gene: .
CDR3nt: TGCAGTGCTAGTCGAGCGGACTACGAGCAGTACTTC
CDR3aa: CSASRADYEQYF

abundance: .
j_gene: TRBJ2-1
v_gene: TRBV29-1
d_gene: .
CDR3nt: TGCAGCGTTTTCGGAGGGAGCAATGAGCAGTTCTTC
CDR3aa: CSVFGGSNEQFF

abundance: few
j_gene: TRBJ1-5
v_gene: TRBV2
d_gene: .
CDR3nt: TGTGCCAGCAGTGTTCGGAACAATCAGCCCCAGCATTTT
CDR3aa: CASSVRNNQPQHF

abundance: .
j_gene: TRBJ2-7
v_gene: TRBV5-1
d_gene: .
CDR3nt: TGCGCCAGCAGCTTGGTTCCAGGGCCTCAGTACGAGCAGTACTTC
CDR3aa: CASSLVPGPQYEQYF

abundance: once
j_gene: TRBJ1-1
v_gene: TRBV10-3
d_gene: .
CDR3nt: TGTGCCATCACCTCCCAGGAGGAGGGAACTGAAGCTTTCTTT
CDR3aa: CAITSQEEGTEAFF

abundance: .
j_gene: TRBJ2-7
v_gene: TRBV5-1
d_gene: .
CDR3nt: TGCGCCAGCAACACCCTGACAGGACCGATGTACGAGCAGTACTTC
CDR3aa: CASNTLTGPMYEQYF

abundance: .
j_gene: TRBJ2-2
v_gene: TRBV5-1
d_gene: TRBD2
CDR3nt: TGCGCCCGCAGCCCCGGGTCGGCTAGCGGAGCCCCCGGGGGGCTGTTTTTT
CDR3aa: CARSPGSASGAPGGLFF

abundance: .
j_gene: TRBJ1-2
v_gene: TRBV11-1
d_gene: .
CDR3nt: TGTGCCAGCAGATCGAACGCGGGCAGGGGATATGGCTACACCTTC
CDR3aa: CASRSNAGRGYGYTF

abundance: .
j_gene: TRBJ1-2
v_gene: TRBV24-1
d_gene: .
CDR3nt: TGTGCCACCAGTGATCGGAGAGTAGAGGGGTACGGCTACACCTTC
CDR3aa: CATSDRRVEGYGYTF

abundance: .
j_gene: TRBJ1-6
v_gene: TRBV19
d_gene: .
CDR3nt: TGTGCCAGTAGTATTGAGGGGGATTCACCCCTCCACTTT
CDR3aa: CASSIEGDSPLHF

abundance: .
j_gene: TRBJ1-1
v_gene: TRBV7-9
d_gene: .
CDR3nt: TGTGCCAGCAGCTCCCCGAGGATGTTTAAGGGGACTGAAGCTTTCTTT
CDR3aa: CASSSPRMFKGTEAFF

abundance: .
j_gene: TRBJ1-2
v_gene: TRBV19
d_gene: .
CDR3nt: TGTGCCAGTAGGACCGGGGGGACAATGGCTAACTATGGCTACACCTTC
CDR3aa: CASRTGGTMANYGYTF

abundance: .
j_gene: TRBJ2-5
v_gene: TRBV7-3
d_gene: TRBD1
CDR3nt: TGTGCCAGCAGCACCCGTGGGGACAGGGGTTCTCGGGAGACCCAGTACTTC
CDR3aa: CASSTRGDRGSRETQYF

abundance: .
j_gene: TRBJ2-1
v_gene: TRBV29-1
d_gene: TRBD2
CDR3nt: TGCAGCGTTCGACTAGCAGGCCAGATCAATGAGCAGTTCTTC
CDR3aa: CSVRLAGQINEQFF

abundance: .
j_gene: TRBJ2-1
v_gene: TRBV25-1
d_gene: .
CDR3nt: TGTGCCAGCAGTGGAACACTTAATGAGCAGTCCTTC
CDR3aa: CASSGTLNEQSF

abundance: medium-sized
j_gene: TRBJ2-5
v_gene: TRBV15
d_gene: .
CDR3nt: TGTGCCACCAGCAGAGAAGCTGGCTCCTCAGAGACCCAGTACTTC
CDR3aa: CATSREAGSSETQYF

abundance: few
j_gene: TRBJ1-1
v_gene: TRBV7-9
d_gene: .
CDR3nt: TGTGCCAGCAGCTACTCTTGGGACACTGAAGCTTTCTTT
CDR3aa: CASSYSWDTEAFF

abundance: few
j_gene: TRBJ2-6
v_gene: TRBV6-1
d_gene: TRBD1
CDR3nt: TGTGCCAGCGGCGGGACAGGGGATACCGGGGCCAACGTCCTGACTTTC
CDR3aa: CASGGTGDTGANVLTF

abundance: .
j_gene: TRBJ2-3
v_gene: TRBV7-3
d_gene: .
CDR3nt: TGTGCCAGCAGCTTAATGAAGTCTAGCACAGATACGCAGTATTTT
CDR3aa: CASSLMKSSTDTQYF

abundance: few
j_gene: TRBJ2-7
v_gene: TRBV2
d_gene: TRBD1
CDR3nt: TGTGCCAGCAGTGGGACAGGGGCCAACGAGCAGTACTTC
CDR3aa: CASSGTGANEQYF

abundance: .
j_gene: TRBJ1-5
v_gene: TRBV19
d_gene: .
CDR3nt: TGTGCCAGTAGTGTAGGGGGTGACGGCAATCAGCCCCAGCATTTT
CDR3aa: CASSVGGDGNQPQHF